The present entry profiles one T cell receptor (beta chain) with its context. This clonotype was detected ten times or more. What this receptor recognizes is not known. Base qualities are not provided; no much larger clone lies one nucleotide away. The library was made by 5' RACE. Sequencing relied on a NextSeq 500. To correct for sequencing error and PCR bias, the TCR library protocol tagged individual cDNA molecules with unique molecular identifiers. Both TCR alpha and beta chains were sequenced, and tight co-correlation was observed between alpha and beta sequence abundances in each sample. From the authors' description of their analysis: Decombinator V4 was used to perform V gene, J gene and CDR3 annotation of TCR sequences. Expanded TCRs were defined as changing significantly between any two time points under a Poisson model with p below 0.0001. Abundances of TCRs were expressed as counts per million after normalisation to the total number of TCRs sequenced in each sample. TRAV1-2 paired with TRAJ12, TRAJ20 or TRAJ33 defined MAIT TCRs, while TRAV10 paired with TRAJ18 defined iNKT TCRs. VDJdb, accessed on 1 November 2021, was searched for TCRs annotated for CMV, EBV and SARS-CoV-2, and TCRs annotated for more than one antigen were excluded. The public reads were quality trimmed at Q25 with fastp and then assembled into clones with MiXCR by TCRdb, keeping productive beta chains. For every CDR3 protein sequence, its rows merge into one entry that carries the most common genes and DNA. The V and J calls were not made by the authors but by TCRdb's processing. This sample holds about 35,000 distinct CDR3 sequences; 4.5% to 7% were observed only once. The leading ten clones occupy more than 3.5% of the sample.

The data are from a study of early T cells in non-severe SARS-CoV-2 infection (dated by TCRdb to the early 2020s). In the study overall: Bulk RNA from unsorted whole blood was used for TCR sequencing, so alpha and beta chains could not be paired. On the study overall, not on this receptor specifically: VDJdb matching was skewed toward anti-spike CD8 responses and likely underestimated virus-specific expansions by missing private and CD4 specificities.

The study was a case-control design nested within a healthcare worker cohort in London, UK, with weekly nasopharyngeal swab PCR tests and blood sampling. Healthcare workers were enrolled in the week of the UK lockdown, from 23 to 31 March 2020, and were followed every week for up to roughly 16 weeks. Trimming costs V 2 bases and J 9 bases, and their ends lie 14 bases apart. The CDR3 holds 14 amino acids from the cysteine to the phenylalanine. Just CDR3 DNA is preserved here, 42 bases in frame from base 1. The germline V gene encodes CDR1 WNHNN and CDR2 SYGVQD (reference sequence). This sequence was found in an adult who was a healthcare worker with PCR-confirmed SARS-CoV-2 infection or an uninfected control (not recorded which). The material sequenced was whole blood, taken at baseline. The sequence joins TRBV10-1 to TRBJ2-1; perhaps TRBD2 is the D gene, with 6 bases matching. The CDR3 here reads CASSEAGLGGEQFF. The sequence in DNA is TGCGCCAGCAGTGAGGCAGGGCTGGGGGGTGAGCAGTTCTTC.